This T cell receptor (beta chain) stems from a study of CD8 T cells in ankylosing spondylitis. In regard to this clonotype: The antigen is not known.

Findings and caveats of the study: Reportedly, matched ankylosing spondylitis synovial fluid was significantly enriched for disease-linked clones. With a CD8+ phenotype, disease-linked clones were relatively rare in peripheral blood. There was a TCR beta motif, made of fewer than 10 highly homologous variants, that appeared characteristic of ankylosing spondylitis blood.

After removal of 6 bases from V and 0 bases from J, the junction contained 26 bases not matched to a gene. Germline V gene data show CDR1 as WSHSY and CDR2 as SAAADI. The CDR3 runs to 21 residues. Using quantitative 5'-RACE with molecular barcodes, the authors made TCR beta libraries. TCRdb analysed the 5' RACE reads with MiXCR anew, one entry per CDR3 protein. The top ten clones hold 3.5% of a sample with just over 300,000 distinct CDR3 sequences, about 20% of them seen once. This TCR was recovered from a female donor with ankylosing spondylitis or in good health (not recorded which). Sequences were obtained from blood, either unsorted or a sorted T cell fraction (not recorded which). The chain couples TRBV10-2 to TRBJ2-7, with 7 bases matching TRBD2. CDR3 amino acids: CASSSYEGGDSAGRISYEQYF. CDR3 nucleotides: TGCGCCAGCAGCTCTTACGAGGGAGGGGACTCCGCCGGGAGAATCTCCTACGAGCAGTACTTC.